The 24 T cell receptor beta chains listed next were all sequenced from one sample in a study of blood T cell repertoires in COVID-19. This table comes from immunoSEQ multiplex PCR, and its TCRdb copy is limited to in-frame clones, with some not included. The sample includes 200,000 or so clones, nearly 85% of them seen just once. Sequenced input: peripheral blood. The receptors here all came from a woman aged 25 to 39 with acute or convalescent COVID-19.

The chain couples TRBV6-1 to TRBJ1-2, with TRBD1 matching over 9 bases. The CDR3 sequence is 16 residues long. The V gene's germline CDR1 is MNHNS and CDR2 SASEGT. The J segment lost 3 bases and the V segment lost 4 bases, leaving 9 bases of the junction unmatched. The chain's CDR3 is CASSGLQGAGDYGYTF. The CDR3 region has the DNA TGTGCCAGCAGTGGACTACAGGGGGCAGGGGACTATGGCTACACCTTC.

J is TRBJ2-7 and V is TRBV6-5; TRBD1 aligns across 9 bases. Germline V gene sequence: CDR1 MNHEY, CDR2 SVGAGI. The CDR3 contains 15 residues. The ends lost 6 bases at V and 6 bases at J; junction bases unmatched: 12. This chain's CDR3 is CASSKQPGQGAEQYF. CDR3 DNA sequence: TGTGCCAGCAGCAAGCAGCCGGGACAGGGAGCCGAGCAGTACTTC.

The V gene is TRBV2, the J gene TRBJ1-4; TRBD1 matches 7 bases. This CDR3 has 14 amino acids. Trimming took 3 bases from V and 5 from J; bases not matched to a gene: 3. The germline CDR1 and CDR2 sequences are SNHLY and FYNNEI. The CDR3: CASSEDRRNEKLFF. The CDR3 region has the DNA TGTGCCAGCAGTGAGGACAGGAGGAATGAAAAACTGTTTTTT.

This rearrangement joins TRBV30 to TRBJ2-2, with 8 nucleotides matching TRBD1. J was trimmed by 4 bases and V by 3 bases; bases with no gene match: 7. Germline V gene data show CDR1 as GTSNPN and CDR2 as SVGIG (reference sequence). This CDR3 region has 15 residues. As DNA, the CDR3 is TGTGCCTGGAGAAGTGATACAGGGGGCACCGGGGAGCTGTTTTTT. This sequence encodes CAWRSDTGGTGELFF.

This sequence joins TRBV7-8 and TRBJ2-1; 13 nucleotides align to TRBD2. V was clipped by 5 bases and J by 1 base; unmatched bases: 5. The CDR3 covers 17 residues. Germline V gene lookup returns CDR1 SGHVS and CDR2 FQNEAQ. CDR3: CASSPWTSGRSYNEQFF. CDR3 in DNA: TGTGCCAGCAGCCCTTGGACTAGCGGGAGATCCTACAATGAGCAGTTCTTC. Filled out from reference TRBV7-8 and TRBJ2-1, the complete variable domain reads GAGVSQSPRYKVAKRGQDVALRCDPISGHVSLFWYQQALGQGPEFLTYFQNEAQLDKSGLPSDRFFAERPEGSVSTLKIQRTQQEDSAVYLCASSPWTSGRSYNEQFFGPGTRLTVL.

CDR3 sequence (DNA): TGTGCCAGCAGCTTAGCGGGGAGTTACGAGCAGTACTTC. This encodes CASSLAGSYEQYF. J is TRBJ2-7 and V is TRBV7-9; possible D gene TRBD2, 5 bases. Germline V gene data show CDR1 as SEHNR and CDR2 as FQNEAQ (reference sequence). This CDR3 comprises 13 residues. Trimming pared 0 bases from V and 4 bases from J, leaving 7 bases between.

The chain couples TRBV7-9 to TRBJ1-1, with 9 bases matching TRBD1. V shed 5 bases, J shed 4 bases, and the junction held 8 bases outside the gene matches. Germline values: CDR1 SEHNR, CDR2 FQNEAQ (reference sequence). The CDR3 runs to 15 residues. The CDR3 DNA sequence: TGTGCCAGCAGCGGACAGGGGCAATGGGGCACTGAAGCTTTCTTT. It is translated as CASSGQGQWGTEAFF.

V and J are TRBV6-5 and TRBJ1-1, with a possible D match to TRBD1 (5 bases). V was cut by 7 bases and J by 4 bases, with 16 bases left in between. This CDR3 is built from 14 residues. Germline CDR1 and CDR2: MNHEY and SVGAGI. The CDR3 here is CASTKGGGITEAFF. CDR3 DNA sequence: TGTGCCAGCACCAAGGGTGGGGGGATCACTGAAGCTTTCTTT.

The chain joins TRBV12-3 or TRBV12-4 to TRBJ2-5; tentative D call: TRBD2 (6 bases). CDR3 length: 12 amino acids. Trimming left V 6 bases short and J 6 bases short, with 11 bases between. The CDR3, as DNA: TGTGCCAGCAGGAGGGAGGAGAAGACCCAGTACTTC. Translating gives CASRREEKTQYF.

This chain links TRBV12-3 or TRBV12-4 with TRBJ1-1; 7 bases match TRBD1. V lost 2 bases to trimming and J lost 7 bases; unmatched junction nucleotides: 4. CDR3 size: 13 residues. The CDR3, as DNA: TGTGCCAGCAGTTTAAAGACAGGGAGTGAAGCTTTCTTT. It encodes CASSLKTGSEAFF.

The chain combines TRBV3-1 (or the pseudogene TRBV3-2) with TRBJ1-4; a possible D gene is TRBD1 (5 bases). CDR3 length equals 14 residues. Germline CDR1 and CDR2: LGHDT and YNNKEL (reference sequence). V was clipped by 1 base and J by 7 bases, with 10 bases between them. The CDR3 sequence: CASSQGSRGEKLFF. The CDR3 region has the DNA TGTGCCAGCAGCCAAGGATCTAGGGGTGAAAAACTGTTTTTT.

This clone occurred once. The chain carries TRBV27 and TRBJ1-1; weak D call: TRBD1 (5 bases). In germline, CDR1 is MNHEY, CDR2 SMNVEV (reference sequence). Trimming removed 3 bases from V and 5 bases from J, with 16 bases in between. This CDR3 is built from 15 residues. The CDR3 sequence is CASSFQGQGPTEAFF. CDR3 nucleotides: TGTGCCAGCAGTTTCCAAGGGCAGGGTCCGACTGAAGCTTTCTTT.

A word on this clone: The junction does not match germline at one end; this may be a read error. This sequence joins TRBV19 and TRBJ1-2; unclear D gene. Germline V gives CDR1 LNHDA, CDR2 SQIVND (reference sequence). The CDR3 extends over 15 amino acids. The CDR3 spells CASSIPLSRSRGYTF. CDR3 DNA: TGTGCCAGTAGTATTCCCCTGAGCCGATCTCGAGGCTATACCTTC.

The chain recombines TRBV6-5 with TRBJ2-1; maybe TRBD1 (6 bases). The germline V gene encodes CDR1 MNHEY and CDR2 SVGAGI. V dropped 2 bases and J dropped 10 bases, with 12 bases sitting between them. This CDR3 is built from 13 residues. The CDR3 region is CASSYVRGGEQFF. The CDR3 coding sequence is TGTGCCAGCAGTTACGTCAGGGGCGGGGAGCAGTTCTTC.

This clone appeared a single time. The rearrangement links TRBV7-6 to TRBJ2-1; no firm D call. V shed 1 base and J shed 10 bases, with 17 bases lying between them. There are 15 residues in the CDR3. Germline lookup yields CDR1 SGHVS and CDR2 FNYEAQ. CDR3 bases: TGTGCCAGCAGCTTAGAATTCGCCAGGATTGCGGAGCAGTTCTTC. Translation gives CASSLEFARIAEQFF.

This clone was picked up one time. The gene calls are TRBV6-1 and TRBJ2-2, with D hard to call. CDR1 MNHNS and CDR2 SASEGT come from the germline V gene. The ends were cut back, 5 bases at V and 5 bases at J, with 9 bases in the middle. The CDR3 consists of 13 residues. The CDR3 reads CASSSIPTGELFF. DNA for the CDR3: TGTGCCAGCAGTAGCATCCCAACCGGGGAGCTGTTTTTT.

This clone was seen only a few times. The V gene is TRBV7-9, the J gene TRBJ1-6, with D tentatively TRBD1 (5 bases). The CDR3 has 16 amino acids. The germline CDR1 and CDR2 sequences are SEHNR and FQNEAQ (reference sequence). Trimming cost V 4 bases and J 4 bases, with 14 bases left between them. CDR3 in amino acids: CASSSAGTEYNSPLHF. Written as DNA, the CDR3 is TGTGCCAGCAGCTCGGCGGGGACCGAGTATAATTCACCCCTCCACTTT. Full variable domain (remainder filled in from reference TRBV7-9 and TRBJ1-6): DTGVSQNPRHKITKRGQNVTFRCDPISEHNRLYWYRQTLGQGPEFLTYFQNEAQLEKSRLLSDRFSAERPKGSFSTLEIQRTEQGDSAMYLCASSSAGTEYNSPLHFGNGTRLTVT.

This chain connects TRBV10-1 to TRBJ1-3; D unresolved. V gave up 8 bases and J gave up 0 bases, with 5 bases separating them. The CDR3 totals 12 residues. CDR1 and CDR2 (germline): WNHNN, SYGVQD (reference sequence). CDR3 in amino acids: CASGSSGNTIYF. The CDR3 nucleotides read TGCGCCAGCGGGAGCTCTGGAAACACCATATATTTT.

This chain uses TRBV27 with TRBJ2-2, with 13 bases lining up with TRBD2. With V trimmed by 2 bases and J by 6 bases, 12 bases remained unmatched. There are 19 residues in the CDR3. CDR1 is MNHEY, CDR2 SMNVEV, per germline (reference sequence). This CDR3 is CASSLGWGTSGIKAGELFF. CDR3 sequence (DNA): TGTGCCAGCAGTTTAGGATGGGGGACTAGCGGGATTAAGGCCGGGGAGCTGTTTTTT.

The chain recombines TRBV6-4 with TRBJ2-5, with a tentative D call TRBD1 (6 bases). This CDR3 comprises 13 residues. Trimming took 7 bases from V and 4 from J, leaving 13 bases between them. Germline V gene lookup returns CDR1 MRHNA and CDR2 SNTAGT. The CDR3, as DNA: TGTGCCAGCAAAGAGACAGGCCGAGAGACCCAGTACTTC. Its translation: CASKETGRETQYF.

CDR3 DNA: TGCGCCAGCAGCTTTCGACAGGGGGGCGAAAAACTGTTTTTT. Protein sequence: CASSFRQGGEKLFF. The V call is TRBV5-1, the J call TRBJ1-4; 9 positions agree with TRBD1. The germline CDR1 and CDR2 sequences are SGHRS and YFSETQ. Unmatched junction bases numbered 4, after V lost 2 bases and J lost 8 bases. The CDR3 has 14 residues.

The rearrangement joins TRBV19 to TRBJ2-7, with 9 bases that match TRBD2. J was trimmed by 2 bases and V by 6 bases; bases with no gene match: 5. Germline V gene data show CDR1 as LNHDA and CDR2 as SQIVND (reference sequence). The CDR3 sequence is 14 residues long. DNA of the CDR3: TGTGCCAGTAGGGCGGCTAGCGGGACCTACGAGCAGTACTTC. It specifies CASRAASGTYEQYF. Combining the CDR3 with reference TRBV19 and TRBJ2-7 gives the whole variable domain DGGITQSPKYLFRKEGQNVTLSCEQNLNHDAMYWYRQDPGQGLRLIYYSQIVNDFQKGDIAEGYSVSREKKESFPLTVTSAQKNPTAFYLCASRAASGTYEQYFGPGTRLTVT.

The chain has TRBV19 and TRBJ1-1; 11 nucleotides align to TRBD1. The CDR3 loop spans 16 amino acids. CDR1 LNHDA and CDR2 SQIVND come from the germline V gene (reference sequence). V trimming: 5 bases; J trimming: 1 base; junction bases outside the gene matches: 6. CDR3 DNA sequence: TGTGCCAGTAGTTCTAGAGGGACAGGGGGGAACACTGAAGCTTTCTTT. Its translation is CASSSRGTGGNTEAFF.

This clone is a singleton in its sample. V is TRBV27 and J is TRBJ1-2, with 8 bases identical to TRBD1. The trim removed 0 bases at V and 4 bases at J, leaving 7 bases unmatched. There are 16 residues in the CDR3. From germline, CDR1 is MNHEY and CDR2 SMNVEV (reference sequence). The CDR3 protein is CASSLSSTTGGYGYTF. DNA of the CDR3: TGTGCCAGCAGTTTATCGTCCACTACAGGGGGCTATGGCTACACCTTC.